This section outlines one T cell receptor (beta chain) sequence together with its context. Its antigen is unknown. This record comes from a study of T-cell memory formation after mild COVID-19. Study-wide background: Clusters were largely donor specific.

Findings of the study overall: Contracting clones from day 15 to 85 had balanced CD4/CD8; later expanders favoured CD4+. Contracting CD4+ clones lay largely in CM and EM, with CD8+ ones residing in EMRA.

TCRdb re-called the 5' RACE reads with MiXCR, one entry per CDR3 protein. The sample comprises approximately 250,000 distinct CDR3 sequences, roughly 14% of which are singletons, and approximately 2.1% rests with the top ten. V lost 6 bases to trimming and J lost 3 bases, with 3 bases between them. CDR1 is SGHRS and CDR2 is YFSETQ in the germline V gene. The CDR3 contains 11 residues. The sequencing sample was made of PBMCs or a T cell subset sorted from them (not recorded which). This clonotype was obtained from an adult woman who had mild COVID-19 (a few samples of this study predate the infection). Cell type and time point are not known. V gene TRBV5-1 combines with J gene TRBJ2-2; no firm D call. DNA of the CDR3: TGCGCCAGCATGGACACCGGGGAGCTGTTTTTT. It is translated as CASMDTGELFF.